Listed below are T cell receptor beta chains from one sample, sequenced in a study of Graves' ophthalmopathy and Graves' hyperthyroidism. TCRdb reprocessed the multiplex PCR reads via MiXCR and lists one record per CDR3 protein. The table shows around 1,000,000 distinct CDR3 sequences, with approximately 35% occurring only once. Sequences were obtained from peripheral blood or thyroid tissue (not recorded which). The receptors derive from an adult man with Graves' hyperthyroidism. Both conserved end residues are part of each CDR3. The order of the fields is clone size, D gene, J gene, V gene, CDR3 protein, CDR3 DNA. A D gene is named only where the DNA matches it firmly. Rows may omit the clone size; those that give it use once, few, many or a size class.

many | - | TRBJ2-6 | TRBV7-3 | CASSLRGTSSGANVLTF | TGTGCCAGCAGCCTCCGCGGCACGAGCTCTGGGGCCAACGTCCTGACTTTC
- | - | TRBJ1-2 | TRBV9 | CASSLRAGGYTF | TGTGCCAGCAGCCTCAGGGCGGGTGGCTACACCTTC
- | - | TRBJ2-3 | TRBV7-2 | CASSLVLGPQYF | TGTGCCAGCAGCTTAGTTCTGGGTCCGCAGTATTTT
few | TRBD1 | TRBJ2-2 | TRBV14 | CATDGPLIQGVDTGELFF | TGTGCCACCGACGGTCCCCTGATCCAGGGGGTGGACACCGGGGAGCTGTTTTTT
- | TRBD1 | TRBJ1-2 | TRBV29-1 | CSVDRTGQANYGYTF | TGCAGCGTTGACCGGACAGGGCAGGCTAACTATGGCTACACCTTC
many | TRBD1 | TRBJ2-5 | TRBV19 | CASSVGDREGETQYF | TGTGCCAGTAGTGTCGGGGACAGGGAAGGCGAGACCCAGTACTTC
- | - | TRBJ2-5 | TRBV15 | CATSRDRLVQMETQYF | TGTGCCACCAGCAGAGATCGTCTTGTACAGATGGAGACCCAGTACTTC
- | - | TRBJ1-6 | TRBV25-1 | CASSWREGYNSPLHF | TGTGCCAGCAGTTGGAGGGAAGGCTATAATTCACCCCTCCACTTT
many | - | TRBJ2-5 | TRBV5-4 | CASSLGAAETQYF | TGTGCCAGCAGCTTAGGGGCGGCAGAGACCCAGTACTTC
- | - | TRBJ1-6 | TRBV2 | CASLGVRSPLHF | TGTGCCAGCTTAGGGGTCCGGTCACCCCTCCACTTT
- | TRBD1 | TRBJ2-7 | TRBV20-1 | CSARPKPGDRIYEQYF | TGCAGTGCTAGGCCCAAGCCGGGGGACAGGATTTACGAGCAGTACTTC
many | TRBD2 | TRBJ2-7 | TRBV14 | CASSQGVLAGWVSYEQYF | TGTGCCAGCAGCCAAGGTGTACTAGCGGGGTGGGTCTCCTACGAGCAGTACTTC
once | TRBD1 | TRBJ1-1 | TRBV29-1 | CSPGTGGDDTEAFF | TGCAGCCCTGGGACAGGGGGTGACGACACTGAAGCTTTCTTT
- | - | TRBJ1-1 | TRBV4-3 | CASSQYTVGSTEAFF | TGCGCCAGCAGCCAATATACCGTAGGGAGCACTGAAGCTTTCTTT
many | - | TRBJ1-2 | TRBV11-2 | CASRPLVVRGYYGYTF | TGTGCCAGCAGACCGCTGGTAGTTCGGGGCTACTATGGCTACACCTTC
- | - | TRBJ2-5 | TRBV12-3/TRBV12-4 | CASSTGEKGRETQYF | TGTGCCAGCAGTACCGGAGAGAAAGGGCGTGAGACCCAGTACTTC
many | - | TRBJ2-7 | TRBV19 | CASSFGGPTDEQYF | TGTGCCAGTAGTTTTGGCGGACCCACTGATGAGCAGTACTTC
- | - | TRBJ2-5 | TRBV20-1 | CSARQRGDKSQETQYF | TGCAGTGCTAGACAAAGGGGGGACAAGAGCCAAGAGACCCAGTACTTC
- | - | TRBJ1-1 | TRBV20-1 | CSATPGALNTEAFF | TGCAGTGCTACTCCGGGAGCACTGAACACTGAAGCTTTCTTT
many | - | TRBJ1-5 | TRBV6-2/TRBV6-3 | CASTTAGPNQPQHF | TGTGCCAGCACCACGGCGGGTCCCAATCAGCCCCAGCATTTT
many | - | TRBJ1-2 | TRBV10-3 | CAISETLAYGYTF | TGTGCCATCAGTGAAACGTTGGCCTATGGCTACACCTTC
- | TRBD1 | TRBJ2-7 | TRBV10-2 | CASSDPPGTGTYEQYF | TGCGCCAGCAGTGATCCACCCGGGACAGGCACCTACGAGCAGTACTTC
- | - | TRBJ1-2 | TRBV10-3 | CAISETGYGYTF | TGTGCCATCAGTGAGACAGGCTATGGCTACACCTTC
- | TRBD2 | TRBJ2-7 | TRBV2 | CASRLERGSYEQYF | TGTGCCTCCCGCCTCGAGCGGGGGAGCTACGAGCAGTACTTC
few | - | TRBJ2-3 | TRBV20-1 | CSVQHMDTQYF | TGCAGTGTTCAACATATGGATACGCAGTATTTT
few | - | TRBJ2-2 | TRBV6-5 | CASSYSGGTGELFF | TGTGCCAGCAGTTACTCGGGGGGCACCGGGGAGCTGTTTTTT
- | TRBD2 | TRBJ2-1 | TRBV2 | CAGGTSGVNEQFF | TGTGCCGGCGGGACTAGCGGGGTTAATGAGCAGTTCTTC
many | - | TRBJ1-5 | TRBV11-3 | CASSQGCGNQPQHF | TGTGCCAGCAGCCAGGGTTGCGGCAATCAGCCCCAGCATTTT